The source of this T cell receptor (beta chain) is a study of blood T cell repertoires in COVID-19. Study summary: T cells, B-cell-depleted T cells, or PBMCs provided the cDNA or gDNA that served as material.

The CDR3 sequence is 14 residues long. Germline assignment: CDR1 SGHKS and CDR2 YYEKEE (reference sequence). The V end lost 1 base, the J end lost 6 bases, and 12 bases lay between the germline ends. TCRdb's table, derived via immunoSEQ multiplex PCR, lists solely in-frame clones and lacks some. Of roughly 190,000 clones in the sample, roughly 84% are singletons; the top ten hold roughly 20%. Sequencing was done on a sample of peripheral blood. This receptor was obtained from a human donor in a cohort sampled during active COVID-19. The chain combines TRBV5-5 with TRBJ2-3, with D possibly TRBD1 on 6 matching bases. CDR3 bases: TGTGCCAGCAGCTTGAGGTCCCAGGGGGATACGCAGTATTTT. It encodes CASSLRSQGDTQYF.